The rows below give T cell receptor beta chains drawn from one sample of a study of T cell responses to AZD1222 COVID-19 vaccine. TCRdb's table, derived via immunoSEQ multiplex PCR, lists solely in-frame clones and lacks some. The sample shows approximately 100,000 clones, roughly nine tenths of them seen only once. Material: peripheral blood, obtained on day 0 of AZD1222 vaccination. These receptor sequences come from an adult in good health. The CDR3 runs from the conserved cysteine through the conserved F or W.

>TRBV18
CASSPDRLSGNTIYF
>TRBV6-5
CASSSTSGSWYTQYF
>TRBV4-1
CASSQVSSSMNTEAFF
>TRBV10-2
CASRSGPQETQYF
>TRBV27
CASSPRHFTEAFF
>TRBV6-5
CASRTIGRPGELFF
>TRBV12-5
CASGLRGTTEAFF
>TRBV5-4
CASSFTGAFNYGYTF
>TRBV5-1
CASTGRGYNEQFF
>TRBV6-5
CASSSGQGGNQPQHF
>TRBV28
CASSWPGELFF
>TRBV5-1
CASSLGGDFEQFF
>TRBV9
CASSVVSGANVLTF
>TRBV18
CASSPPSGPTAFF
>TRBV6-5
CASRGVQGATYEQYF
>TRBV24-1
CATSDRGGSYNEQFF
>TRBV6-6
CASSYLTGEAFF
>TRBV7-6
CASSLNTGELFF
>TRBV6-5
CASSPLILETQYF
>TRBV18
CASSPNFRETSGIFYNEQFF
>TRBV24-1
CATSDPGGVAGPSDTQYF
>TRBV4-1
CASSQAPGLAGLRGETQYF
>TRBV6-5
CASSYSGRTNTEAFF
>TRBV5-4
CASSSSTGAYQETQYF
>TRBV5-6
CASSLGTGAHEQYF
>TRBV27
CASGFGLGINSPLHF
>TRBV28
CTSRDNKGIGYF
>TRBV1
CTSSQDLTRLAAPGEQFF
>TRBV4-3
CASSQDPPSGASTDTQYF
>TRBV5-1
CASSWTSASYNEQFF
>TRBV11-2
CASSLEISNEQFF
>TRBV5-1
CASRHGTSGSRIGNEQFF
>TRBV11-2
CASSLGWSSYEQYF
>TRBV28
CASSRGTGWDSPLHF
>TRBV30
CAWRLAGVGDTQYF